These 20 T cell receptor beta chains originate from one sample sequenced in a study of blood T cell repertoires in COVID-19. Sequencing used immunoSEQ multiplex PCR; TCRdb keeps in-frame clones, though not all of them. The sample shows 95,000 to 100,000 clones, around 87% of them seen only once. Material for sequencing was peripheral blood. All receptors derive from a woman aged 25-40 years with acute or convalescent COVID-19.

V usage is TRBV28 and J usage is TRBJ2-3; D is unclear. The germline V and J ends were trimmed by 5 bases and 2 bases, with 14 bases remaining between them. CDR1 MDHEN and CDR2 SYDVKM come from the germline V gene. The CDR3 has 15 amino acids. Written as DNA, the CDR3 is TGTGCCAGCAGTCTCCCCGGTGGGCTCACAGATACGCAGTATTTT. Protein product: CASSLPGGLTDTQYF.

CDR3 region: CASSQGLAGVEGEQFF. Written as DNA, the CDR3 is TGTGCCAGCAGCCAAGGACTAGCGGGGGTGGAAGGTGAGCAGTTCTTC. The rearrangement links TRBV6-4 to TRBJ2-1; the match to TRBD2 covers 13 bases. Germline V lookup: CDR1 MRHNA, CDR2 SNTAGT. Trimming took 6 bases from V and 9 from J; bases not matched to a gene: 11. This CDR3 spans 16 amino acids.

The chain is built from TRBV30 and TRBJ1-4; 12 bases agree with TRBD1. This CDR3 has 17 amino acids. The germline gives CDR1 GTSNPN, CDR2 SVGIG (reference sequence). V lost 2 bases to trimming and J lost 8 bases; unmatched junction nucleotides: 12. DNA for the CDR3: TGTGCCTGGAGTCGGGGACAGGGGGCCTCCTTGAGCGAAAAACTGTTTTTT. It codes for CAWSRGQGASLSEKLFF.

V is TRBV11-3 and J is TRBJ1-1, with D possibly TRBD1 on 5 matching bases. Germline V gene sequence: CDR1 SGHNT, CDR2 YENEEA. The CDR3 length is 14 residues. The V and J ends lost 6 bases and 2 bases respectively, with 13 bases between them. CDR3: CASSGVQVNTEAFF. The CDR3 DNA reads as TGTGCCAGCAGTGGTGTACAGGTAAACACTGAAGCTTTCTTT.

This clone was observed a few times. This sequence joins TRBV14 and TRBJ1-6, with 9 bases fitting TRBD1. Germline CDR1 and CDR2: SGHDN and FVKESK. With V trimmed by 4 bases and J by 7 bases, 14 bases remained unmatched. The CDR3 is made up of 18 amino acids. CDR3 nucleotides: TGTGCCAGCAGCCGAGGACAGGGGCTAGTAGGGCCCAATTCACCCCTCCACTTT. It codes for CASSRGQGLVGPNSPLHF. Combining the CDR3 with reference TRBV14 and TRBJ1-6 gives the whole variable domain EAGVTQFPSHSVIEKGQTVTLRCDPISGHDNLYWYRRVMGKEIKFLLHFVKESKQDESGMPNNRFLAERTGGTYSTLKVQPAELEDSGVYFCASSRGQGLVGPNSPLHFGNGTRLTVT.

The chain links TRBV5-4 to TRBJ2-1, with TRBD2 matching over 7 bases. The V gene's germline CDR1 is SGHNT and CDR2 YYREEE (reference sequence). The length of the CDR3 is 15 residues. V gave up 4 bases and J gave up 7 bases; unmatched junction bases: 11. The CDR3 is CASSPPGTTNNEQFF. The CDR3 bases are TGTGCCAGCAGCCCGCCCGGGACTACAAATAATGAGCAGTTCTTC.

The genes are TRBV5-1 and TRBJ2-2, with 7 bases identical to TRBD2. From germline, CDR1 is SGHRS and CDR2 YFSETQ. This CDR3 is 15 amino acids long. The junction had 15 bases not matched to a gene; V was cut back by 7 bases and J by 9 bases. The CDR3 DNA is TGCGCCAGCGGGGAGGGGACTCCCAAGCGCAGGGAGCTGTTTTTT. This gives the protein CASGEGTPKRRELFF.

The chain recombines TRBV9 with TRBJ1-2; tentative D call: TRBD1 (6 bases). The CDR3 contains 12 residues. Germline V lookup: CDR1 SGDLS, CDR2 YYNGEE. Trimming removed 4 bases from V and 7 bases from J, with 11 bases in between. CDR3 loop: CASSQGPTGYTF. CDR3 bases: TGTGCCAGCAGCCAGGGGCCCACTGGCTACACCTTC.

This chain uses TRBV18 with TRBJ1-1, with unresolved D. There are 12 residues in the CDR3. The germline V gene has CDR1 KGHSH and CDR2 LQKENI. The germline V and J ends were trimmed by 3 bases and 1 base, with 3 bases remaining between them. CDR3 in amino acids: CASSPANTEAFF. DNA for the CDR3: TGTGCCAGCTCACCGGCGAACACTGAAGCTTTCTTT.

The chain recombines TRBV13 with TRBJ2-3; 8 bases are a match to TRBD1. Trimming cost V 4 bases and J 4 bases; bases outside gene matches: 7. The germline gives CDR1 PRHDT, CDR2 FYEKMQ (reference sequence). This CDR3 has 15 residues. The CDR3 region has the DNA TGTGCCAGCAGCTACCGGACAGGGAAGTCAGATACGCAGTATTTT. It codes for CASSYRTGKSDTQYF.

The rearrangement uses TRBV3-1 (or the pseudogene TRBV3-2) and TRBJ2-1; 8 bases fit TRBD2. The ends lost 5 bases at V and 3 bases at J; junction bases unmatched: 6. This CDR3 is built from 15 residues. The V gene's germline CDR1 is LGHDT and CDR2 YNNKEL (reference sequence). CDR3 DNA: TGTGCCAGCAGCAAAAGCGGGGGTAACTACAATGAGCAGTTCTTC. It codes for CASSKSGGNYNEQFF.

The rearrangement uses TRBV19 and TRBJ2-7; 7 positions match TRBD1. Germline CDR1 is LNHDA and CDR2 is SQIVND (reference sequence). The CDR3 length is 14 residues. V lost 3 bases, J lost 3 bases, and 5 bases stayed unmatched. CDR3 in amino acids: CASSIGDSYYEQYF. DNA of the CDR3: TGTGCCAGTAGTATCGGGGACAGCTACTACGAGCAGTACTTC.

The chain is built from TRBV7-9 and TRBJ2-1, with D hard to call. Germline V gene sequence: CDR1 SEHNR, CDR2 FQNEAQ (reference sequence). V was cut by 2 bases and J by 6 bases, with 8 bases left in between. This CDR3 contains 13 residues. The DNA of the CDR3 is TGTGCCAGCAGCTTAATTGGGCGCAATGAGCAGTTCTTC. Its protein is CASSLIGRNEQFF.

This clone has more than one count but fewer than ten. The J gene is TRBJ1-6, the V gene TRBV7-2; 10 bases line up with TRBD1. V shed 5 bases and J 7 bases; nucleotides not matched to a gene: 5. CDR1 is SGHTA, CDR2 FQGNSA, per germline. The CDR3 is made up of 15 amino acids. The CDR3 is CASSAWTGGNSPLHF. Here the CDR3 DNA reads TGTGCCAGCAGCGCTTGGACAGGGGGAAATTCACCCCTCCACTTT.

The rearrangement joins TRBV19 to TRBJ1-5, with D uncertain. V gave up 7 bases and J gave up 4 bases, with 14 bases separating them. The CDR3 contains 14 residues. Germline loops: CDR1 LNHDA, CDR2 SQIVND (reference sequence). CDR3 coding DNA: TGTGCCAGTACCGGGTCGGAGCTAAATCAGCCCCAGCATTTT. This codes for CASTGSELNQPQHF.

The rearrangement links TRBV2 to TRBJ1-4, with 9 nucleotides matching TRBD1. CDR3 length equals 14 residues. Germline V CDR1 and CDR2: SNHLY, FYNNEI. Trimming took 4 bases from V and 7 from J; bases not matched to a gene: 4. The CDR3 is CASSGGQGGEKLFF. CDR3 coding DNA: TGTGCCAGCAGTGGGGGACAGGGAGGTGAAAAACTGTTTTTT.

DNA for the CDR3: TGCGCCAGCAGCCAGTCCTATCCGGGACAGCTTAATGAAAAACTGTTTTTT. It encodes CASSQSYPGQLNEKLFF. V is TRBV4-1 and J is TRBJ1-4; 7 bases map to TRBD1. The CDR3 runs to 17 residues. V was clipped by 3 bases and J by 4 bases; unmatched bases: 11. Germline-derived CDR1 and CDR2 are MGHRA and YSYEKL.

The V gene is TRBV19, the J gene TRBJ1-1; 8 nucleotides agree with TRBD1. The junction had 4 bases not matched to a gene; V was cut back by 3 bases and J by 1 base. Germline CDR1 and CDR2: LNHDA and SQIVND (reference sequence). The CDR3 runs to 15 residues. CDR3 bases: TGTGCCAGTAGTATGGGACAGGCAGGGAACACTGAAGCTTTCTTT. This gives the protein CASSMGQAGNTEAFF. The full variable domain, in which reference TRBV19 and TRBJ1-1 provide the parts outside the CDR3, is DGGITQSPKYLFRKEGQNVTLSCEQNLNHDAMYWYRQDPGQGLRLIYYSQIVNDFQKGDIAEGYSVSREKKESFPLTVTSAQKNPTAFYLCASSMGQAGNTEAFFGQGTRLTVV.

The chain uses TRBV30 and TRBJ2-7, with D possibly being TRBD1 (6 bases). V gave up 3 bases and J gave up 1 base, with 10 bases separating them. The CDR3 loop spans 13 amino acids. In germline, CDR1 is GTSNPN, CDR2 SVGIG (reference sequence). CDR3 sequence (DNA): TGTGCCTGGAGGGGGGACACATCCTACGAGCAGTACTTC. This translates into CAWRGDTSYEQYF.

This clone was observed once. This chain links TRBV6-5 with TRBJ2-7, with 7 bases that match TRBD1. There are 13 residues in the CDR3. In germline, CDR1 is MNHEY, CDR2 SVGAGI. Trimming took 0 bases from V and 7 from J; bases not matched to a gene: 3. This CDR3 is CASSYSQQGEQYF. The CDR3 DNA is TGTGCCAGCAGTTACTCCCAACAGGGGGAGCAGTACTTC.